This entry concerns a single T cell receptor beta chain. Its cognate antigen has yet to be identified. Base qualities are not at hand, and no much larger clone is one base apart. This sample is drawn from a study of a mutant IDH1 vaccine in newly diagnosed glioma listed by TCRdb under 2021. For context, the study as a whole: Across visits V03 through V10, patients got a total of eight vaccinations, given in weeks 1, 3, 5, 7, 11, 15, 19 and 23. Of the approximately 34 treated patients, around 62% were male and roughly 38% were female, and a mean age of roughly 37 years was recorded. Prior to enrollment, patients had been given standard therapy consisting of radiotherapy alone, temozolomide alone, or radiochemotherapy with temozolomide, with the combination given to most patients. For exploratory analyses, 25 to 30 treated patients had longitudinal TCRB deep sequencing done wherever samples were available. Peripheral blood was drawn at six visits: V03 (baseline), V05, V07, V10, V12 and V13. In the chemotherapy-containing groups, vaccination started alongside temozolomide cycles, whereas in patients who had radiotherapy alone it started 4-6 weeks after radiotherapy. The full study reports these points: Availability determined which PBMC samples were chosen for TCRB deep sequencing. It was noted by the authors that analyses of patient blood samples could not be reproduced owing to sample limitations. Pseudoprogression appeared unrelated to alterations in the top peripheral T cell clonotypes detected by TCRB sequencing. Vaccine-induced immune responses across multiple MHC alleles were detected in 93.3% of patients.

The sample's time point label is to be understood as: week 11, during vaccination. Each vaccine dose was 300 ug of a 20-mer mutant IDH1 peptide in Montanide, given subcutaneously with topical imiquimod. Newly diagnosed WHO grade 3 or 4 IDH1-mutant astrocytomas showing loss of nuclear ATRX were present in the donors. The samples were drawn from NOA16, a multicentre, single-arm, open-label phase I trial in Germany that tested a mutant IDH1 peptide vaccine in humans for the first time. Genomic DNA for TCRB sequencing was extracted from EDTA blood using the DNeasy Blood and Tissue Kit. The CDR3 runs 13 residues from the cysteine to the phenylalanine. Only CDR3 DNA is held: 39 bases, read in frame from base 1. According to the germline V gene (reference sequence), CDR1 reads MNHEY and CDR2 reads SMNVEV. V trim: 8 bases; J trim: 6 bases; unmatched bases: 6. Preparation of the library involved the immunoSEQ multiplex PCR assay. Following the manufacturer's protocol, the hsTCRB Kit was used to amplify rearranged TCR beta chain sequences. Sequencing of TCRB libraries was carried out on an Illumina MiSeq. Under the source paper's analysis protocol: The proprietary platform of the kit vendor was used for demultiplexing, trimming and gene mapping. TCRdb stores this immuneACCESS table with in-frame sequences only. Part of the clones is absent; in the studies checked, under half of the shortfall reflects unresolved V genes, and no reason is known for the rest. The V and J calls and the clone size are those of that table, but D and trimming were determined from the DNA. The table for this sample lists about 120,000 clones; 80% of them were counted only once. 4.5% to 6% of the sample goes to the ten largest clones.

This specimen consisted of PBMCs, obtained from a glioma patient whose treatment included an IDH1 peptide vaccine. The V and J segments used are TRBV27 and TRBJ2-1; TRBD2 aligns with 8 central bases. The sequence was obtained from a man aged 35-49 years with glioma. In nucleotide form, the sequence is TGTGCCAGCTCCTATAGCGGGGTCAATGAGCAGTTCTTC. The resulting protein is CASSYSGVNEQFF.